The 18 T cell receptor beta chains presented below share a single source sample, sequenced in a study of cytomegalovirus exposure and HLA in healthy donors. This PCR relied on a set of 60 Vbeta primers and 13 Jbeta primers. Data came from immunoSEQ multiplex PCR; TCRdb stores just in-frame clones and leaves some out. Altogether roughly 90,000 clones are present, around 84% being singletons, with the ten largest covering around 4.3%. Source material: PBMCs. These receptors all come from a woman aged 40 to 50 in good health and CMV-seropositive.

This chain links TRBV10-1 with TRBJ2-3, with TRBD2 matching 7 bases. Germline V gene sequence: CDR1 WNHNN, CDR2 SYGVQD (reference sequence). V trimming: 0 bases; J trimming: 5 bases; junction bases outside the gene matches: 5. The CDR3 covers 15 residues. Here the CDR3 DNA reads TGCGCCAGCAGTGAGTCTTGGGGGAGGGAAGATACGCAGTATTTT. Translating it yields CASSESWGREDTQYF.

The V call is TRBV7-3, the J call TRBJ2-7; 11 nucleotides match TRBD2. Germline CDR1 and CDR2: SGHTA and FQGTGA. With 5 bases clipped from V and 5 bases from J, the junction kept 8 bases outside the gene matches. The CDR3 loop spans 15 amino acids. DNA of the CDR3: TGTGCCAGCAGCCCCACTAGCGGGAGCGCCAACGAGCAGTACTTC. Amino acids: CASSPTSGSANEQYF.

This chain joins TRBV5-1 and TRBJ2-1; weak D call: TRBD1 (6 bases). This CDR3 is 16 amino acids long. Trimming pared 0 bases from V and 2 bases from J, leaving 12 bases between. The V gene's germline CDR1 is SGHRS and CDR2 YFSETQ. CDR3 amino acids: CASSLVPGHTYNEQFF. CDR3 nucleotide sequence: TGCGCCAGCAGCTTGGTCCCGGGACACACCTACAATGAGCAGTTCTTC.

V usage is TRBV19 and J usage is TRBJ2-5; the match to TRBD2 covers 9 bases. CDR1 LNHDA and CDR2 SQIVND come from the germline V gene (reference sequence). The ends lost 8 bases at V and 0 bases at J; junction bases unmatched: 4. There are 14 residues in the CDR3. The DNA of the CDR3 is TGTGCCAGTTCTAGCGGGGAGTACCAAGAGACCCAGTACTTC. Translation gives CASSSGEYQETQYF. Based on the CDR3 plus reference TRBV19 and TRBJ2-5, the full variable domain is DGGITQSPKYLFRKEGQNVTLSCEQNLNHDAMYWYRQDPGQGLRLIYYSQIVNDFQKGDIAEGYSVSREKKESFPLTVTSAQKNPTAFYLCASSSGEYQETQYFGPGTRLLVL.

As for this clone: An end of the junction does not agree with germline; a read error may underlie this. The V gene is TRBV7-7, the J gene TRBJ2-1; D gene uncertain. The CDR3 is 14 residues long. CDR1 is SSHAT, CDR2 FNYEAQ, per germline (reference sequence). This CDR3 reads CASSPVSSYNEQFF. CDR3 nucleotide sequence: TGTGCTAGCAGCCCGGTAAGCTCCTACAATGAGCAGTTCTTC.

V is TRBV29-1 and J is TRBJ2-7, with 7 bases lining up with TRBD1. Germline V gene data show CDR1 as SQVTM and CDR2 as ANQGSEA. The CDR3 has 13 amino acids. J was trimmed by 2 bases and V by 7 bases; bases with no gene match: 8. Here the CDR3 reads CSASRQGAYEQYF. The CDR3, as DNA: TGCAGCGCCTCCAGACAGGGAGCCTACGAGCAGTACTTC.

V is TRBV11-3 and J is TRBJ1-1; the match to TRBD1 covers 8 bases. Germline-derived CDR1 and CDR2 are SGHNT and YENEEA. The CDR3 covers 13 residues. The V gene end was trimmed by 5 bases and the J gene end by 9 bases; junction bases not matched to a gene: 8. The DNA of the CDR3 is TGTGCCAGCAGCCAACCGGGACAGGAGAAAGCTTTCTTT. Translating gives CASSQPGQEKAFF.

CDR3 coding DNA: TGCGCCAGCAGCTTGGGACTAGCAGTCAATGAGCAGTTCTTC. Encoded protein: CASSLGLAVNEQFF. This chain uses TRBV5-1 with TRBJ2-1, with 7 bases fitting TRBD2. This CDR3 contains 14 residues. Germline V gives CDR1 SGHRS, CDR2 YFSETQ. The V gene end was trimmed by 0 bases and the J gene end by 6 bases; junction bases not matched to a gene: 3.

The chain uses TRBV4-3 and TRBJ2-1, with D possibly TRBD2 on 5 matching bases. CDR3 size: 15 residues. The germline V gene encodes CDR1 LGHNA and CDR2 YSLEER. The V gene lost 1 base and the J gene lost 2 bases, with 9 bases spanning the gap. The CDR3 spells CASSQVLGTYNEQFF. The CDR3 DNA is TGCGCCAGCAGCCAAGTCCTCGGGACCTACAATGAGCAGTTCTTC.

The gene calls are TRBV9 and TRBJ2-1; 10 bases are shared with TRBD2. V lost 3 bases and J lost 7; bases outside the gene matches: 10. Germline assignment: CDR1 SGDLS and CDR2 YYNGEE. CDR3 length equals 16 residues. As DNA, the CDR3 is TGTGCCAGCAGCGCACTAACTAGCGGGAATTTTAATGAGCAGTTCTTC. It specifies CASSALTSGNFNEQFF.

The chain joins TRBV30 to TRBJ2-7; TRBD1 matches 11 bases. Germline CDR1 GTSNPN, CDR2 SVGIG (reference sequence). Trimming at V came to 6 bases and at J to 4 bases, leaving 5 bases not matched to a gene. The CDR3 is 13 residues long. The CDR3 DNA sequence: TGTGCCTGTCCCGGGACAGGGGGGTACGAGCAGTACTTC. Translated: CACPGTGGYEQYF.

The chain joins TRBV27 to TRBJ2-1; 8 bases agree with TRBD2. With 5 bases clipped from V and 0 bases from J, the junction kept 6 bases outside the gene matches. Germline CDR1 MNHEY, CDR2 SMNVEV (reference sequence). CDR3 size: 16 residues. The CDR3, as DNA: TGTGCCAGCAGTCCATCAGCGGGAGTCTCCTACAATGAGCAGTTCTTC. It yields the protein CASSPSAGVSYNEQFF.

This clone has more than one count but fewer than ten. This sequence joins TRBV5-4 and TRBJ2-7; TRBD1 matches at 9 bases. Germline CDR1 is SGHNT and CDR2 is YYREEE (reference sequence). V lost 4 bases to trimming and J lost 1 base; unmatched junction nucleotides: 6. The CDR3 totals 15 residues. The CDR3 here is CASSETGGFSYEQYF. The CDR3 DNA reads TGTGCCAGCAGCGAAACAGGGGGCTTTTCCTACGAGCAGTACTTC.

V and J are TRBV14 and TRBJ1-4; D may be TRBD1 (6 bases). This CDR3 has 17 amino acids. V lost 3 bases and J 6 bases, leaving 20 bases between the germline ends. Looked up from germline, CDR1 is SGHDN and CDR2 is FVKESK. The CDR3 DNA follows: TGTGCCAGCAGCCAGGGGGAAACTGGGGGCCCCTATGAAAAACTGTTTTTT. Its protein product is CASSQGETGGPYEKLFF.

This clone was picked up many times. The chain combines TRBV7-2 with TRBJ2-3; 14 nucleotides align to TRBD2. V lost 1 base to trimming and J lost 14 bases; unmatched junction nucleotides: 5. Germline CDR1 and CDR2: SGHTA and FQGNSA. The CDR3 contains 14 residues. In nucleotides, the CDR3 is TGTGCCAGCAGCTTAGGACTAGCGGGAGGGAGTTTGTATTTT. Amino acids: CASSLGLAGGSLYF.

This clone was detected only a few times. V usage is TRBV6-5 and J usage is TRBJ2-2, with a tentative D call TRBD1 (6 bases). V lost 2 bases, J lost 0 bases, and 10 bases lay in between. CDR1 and CDR2 (germline): MNHEY, SVGAGI. CDR3 length: 16 residues. The CDR3 bases are TGTGCCAGCAGTTACCAACAGGGCGCGAACACCGGGGAGCTGTTTTTT. Translating it yields CASSYQQGANTGELFF.

In this sample, this clone turned up once. The rearrangement uses TRBV19 and TRBJ1-1, with unresolved D. Germline loops: CDR1 LNHDA, CDR2 SQIVND (reference sequence). The CDR3 extends over 13 amino acids. Trimming stripped 3 bases from V and 1 base from J, with 6 bases between. CDR3 DNA: TGTGCCAGTAGTATGTCAGAGAACACTGAAGCTTTCTTT. Translating it yields CASSMSENTEAFF.

This clone occurred a few times. The V and J genes are TRBV6-8 and TRBJ2-1, with TRBD2 matching 10 bases. The J segment lost 5 bases and the V segment lost 3 bases, leaving 4 bases of the junction unmatched. Looked up from germline, CDR1 is MNHGY and CDR2 is SAAAGT. The CDR3 consists of 15 residues. In DNA form, the CDR3 reads TGTGCCAGCAGTTATACTAGCGGGGATAACAATGAGCAGTTCTTC. It codes for CASSYTSGDNNEQFF.